The rows below give T cell receptor beta chains drawn from one sample of a study of shared clonotypes between healthy human individuals. Some clones are missing from TCRdb's copy, which holds only in-frame ones; the method was immunoSEQ multiplex PCR. The sample contains about 490,000 clones, approximately 79% of which appear only once. The sequencing sample was made of PBMCs. The receptors derive from a woman aged 40 to 49 in good health. Some clones in this sample may be carry-over from other donors' samples. The CDR3 runs from the conserved cysteine through the conserved F or W. The D gene is left open where the match is weak. Rows may omit the clone size; those that give it use once, few, many or a size class.

j_call | d_call | v_call | clone_size | cdr3_nt | cdr3_aa
TRBJ2-3 | . | TRBV5-1 | . | TGCGCCAGCACCAAGGTGGGGGGCTCTAGCACAGATACGCAGTATTTT | CASTKVGGSSTDTQYF
TRBJ2-7 | TRBD2 | TRBV11-2 | . | TGTGCCAGCAGCTTAGCGGGACTAGCGGACTACGAGCAGTACTTC | CASSLAGLADYEQYF
TRBJ2-5 | . | TRBV9 | once | TGTGCCAGCAGCCTGGACGGGATCCAAGAGACCCAGTACTTC | CASSLDGIQETQYF
TRBJ2-1 | . | TRBV7-2 | . | TGTGCCAGCAGCTCCCCTAGTTACAATGAGCAGTTCTTC | CASSSPSYNEQFF
TRBJ1-5 | . | TRBV9 | many | TGTGCCAGCAGCGTCCACAGGGTGTGTAGCAATCAGCCCCAGCATTTT | CASSVHRVCSNQPQHF
TRBJ1-2 | . | TRBV4-1 | . | TGCGCCAGCAGCCAAGAGGTCCCCGGGACTCAATATGGCTACACCTTC | CASSQEVPGTQYGYTF
TRBJ1-2 | TRBD1 | TRBV29-1 | . | TGCAGCGTTGAGGGACAGGGGGCGAACTATGGCTACACCTTC | CSVEGQGANYGYTF
TRBJ1-1 | TRBD1 | TRBV27 | few | TGTGCCAGCAGTAAAAAACTACAGGGGGTCGGCACTGAAGCTTTCTTT | CASSKKLQGVGTEAFF
TRBJ2-3 | TRBD2 | TRBV5-1 | . | TGCGCCAGCAGCTACGGACTAGCGGGAGGAGCAGATACGCAGTATTTT | CASSYGLAGGADTQYF
TRBJ2-1 | TRBD1 | TRBV29-1 | . | TGCAGCGTTGATGGGACAGTATACAATGAGCAGTTCTTC | CSVDGTVYNEQFF
TRBJ1-2 | TRBD1 | TRBV19 | . | TGTGCCAGTAGCGAAGGGACAGGGGCTGACTATGGCTACACCTTC | CASSEGTGADYGYTF
TRBJ2-1 | TRBD2 | TRBV28 | . | TGTGCCAGCAGCCTACTAGCGGGAGCCGGTGAGCAGTTCTTC | CASSLLAGAGEQFF
TRBJ2-3 | TRBD1 | TRBV19 | . | TGTGCCAGTGGGCCCGGGACAGGGATAACAGATACGCAGTATTTT | CASGPGTGITDTQYF
TRBJ1-5 | . | TRBV4-1 | . | TGCGCCAGCAGCCAGTGGATAGGGGGTTTGCAGCCCCAGCATTTT | CASSQWIGGLQPQHF
TRBJ2-1 | . | TRBV4-3 | . | TGCGCCAGCAGCCACGTGACTAGAGTCCTTTACAATGAGCAGTTCTTC | CASSHVTRVLYNEQFF
TRBJ2-1 | TRBD2 | TRBV7-3 | . | TGTGCCAGCAGCTTAACGTTGACTAGCGGGCCCAGCTCCTACAATGAGCAGTTCTTC | CASSLTLTSGPSSYNEQFF
TRBJ1-1 | . | TRBV2 | . | TGTGCCAGCAGTGAAGGAGAGTACACTGAAGCTTTCTTT | CASSEGEYTEAFF
TRBJ1-1 | . | TRBV29-1 | . | TGCAGCCTGGAGGGGGAAGGGACTGAAGCTTTCTTT | CSLEGEGTEAFF
TRBJ2-5 | TRBD2 | TRBV4-2 | . | TGTGCCAGCAGCTTGGACCTAAGGAGGGCAGCGGGGCAAGAGACCCAGTACTTC | CASSLDLRRAAGQETQYF
TRBJ2-2 | . | TRBV6-4 | . | TGTGCCAGCAGTCTGGGGGCCGGCGGGGAGCTGTTTTTT | CASSLGAGGELFF
TRBJ2-3 | . | TRBV6-1 | . | TGTGCCAGCAGTGAAAATGTCGTAACTAGCACAGATACGCAGTATTTT | CASSENVVTSTDTQYF
TRBJ2-1 | . | TRBV10-1 | . | TGCGCCAGCAGTCCCGGCGGAGACTACAATGAGCAGTTCTTC | CASSPGGDYNEQFF
TRBJ1-5 | . | TRBV5-1 | few | TGCGCCAGCAGCTTGGAGGGGAACAATCAGCCCCAGCATTTT | CASSLEGNNQPQHF
TRBJ2-3 | . | TRBV7-2 | . | TGTGCCAGCAGCTTAAATTTTGATACGCAGTATTTT | CASSLNFDTQYF
TRBJ2-7 | . | TRBV30 | . | TGTGCCTGGAGTGTACTGAGGGAGCAGTACTTC | CAWSVLREQYF
TRBJ1-4 | TRBD1 | TRBV20-1 | . | TGCAGTGCATGGGACAGTGAAAAACTGTTTTTT | CSAWDSEKLFF
TRBJ2-1 | . | TRBV5-1 | . | TGCGCCAGCAGCTTGGAGGGCGCGAGCTCCTACAATGAGCAGTTCTTC | CASSLEGASSYNEQFF
TRBJ2-1 | TRBD2 | TRBV6-4 | few | TGTGCCAGCAGTGACGGACTAGCGGGACACAATGAGCAGTTCTTC | CASSDGLAGHNEQFF
TRBJ2-7 | TRBD2 | TRBV11-2 | . | TGTGCCAGCAGCTGGCCTCCGACTAGCGGGTATTCCTACGAGCAGTACTTC | CASSWPPTSGYSYEQYF
TRBJ2-1 | TRBD2 | TRBV10-1 | . | TGCGCCAGCAGTGGCCTAGCGGGAGTGTCTAATGAGCAGTTCTTC | CASSGLAGVSNEQFF
TRBJ2-7 | . | TRBV9 | . | TGTGCCAGCAGCGTAGCTACGGGGGCGGTCTCCTACGAGCAGTACTTC | CASSVATGAVSYEQYF
TRBJ2-7 | TRBD1 | TRBV18 | . | TGTGCCAGCTCACACTCCACAGGGGACTCCTACGAGCAGTACTTC | CASSHSTGDSYEQYF
TRBJ2-5 | TRBD2 | TRBV28 | once | TGTGCCAGCAGTCAAACTAGCGGGGCACAAGAGACCCAGTACTTC | CASSQTSGAQETQYF
TRBJ2-7 | . | TRBV2 | . | TGTGCCAGCAGTGATTGGGGGGCCTACGAGCAGTACTTC | CASSDWGAYEQYF
TRBJ1-5 | . | TRBV4-3 | . | TGCGCCAGCAGCCAAGATGGGGGGAATAGCAATCAGCCCCAGCATTTT | CASSQDGGNSNQPQHF
TRBJ2-5 | . | TRBV18 | . | TGTGCCAGCTCACCGGATGCGGAGGGTGGAGAGACCCAGTACTTC | CASSPDAEGGETQYF
TRBJ2-2 | . | TRBV10-3 | . | TGTGCCATCAGTGACCAACGGGGGAACACCGGGGAGCTGTTTTTT | CAISDQRGNTGELFF
TRBJ2-1 | TRBD2 | TRBV7-9 | . | TGTGCCAGCAGCGCCCCGGGACTACCCTACAATGAGCAGTTCTTC | CASSAPGLPYNEQFF
TRBJ1-5 | TRBD1 | TRBV28 | . | TGTGCCACCAGGGGGGGGTTGAATCAGCCCCAGCATTTT | CATRGGLNQPQHF
TRBJ1-5 | . | TRBV19 | . | TGTGCCAGTACATCAAAGGGCAATCAGCCCCAGCATTTT | CASTSKGNQPQHF
TRBJ2-2 | TRBD2 | TRBV7-2 | many | TGTGCCAGCAGTACGGCAGCGGGAGGTGACGGGGAGCTGTTTTTT | CASSTAAGGDGELFF
TRBJ2-1 | TRBD2 | TRBV28 | . | TGTGCCAGCAGTTTGGGGCTAGGGCTAGCGGGATTCAATGAGCAGTTCTTC | CASSLGLGLAGFNEQFF
TRBJ2-3 | TRBD2 | TRBV4-1 | . | TGCGCCAGCAGCCAGCAGCTAGCGGGAGGGCGGGATACGCAGTATTTT | CASSQQLAGGRDTQYF
TRBJ1-3 | TRBD1 | TRBV5-6 | . | TGTGCCAGCAGCGGAACAGGGGACGGAAACACCATATATTTT | CASSGTGDGNTIYF
TRBJ1-2 | TRBD1 | TRBV2 | . | TGTGCCAGCAGTGAATACAGGGGGGGCGACGGCTACACCTTC | CASSEYRGGDGYTF
TRBJ1-1 | . | TRBV19 | . | TGTGCCAGTAGTCATCAAGAGGGATTGATAGCTTTCTTT | CASSHQEGLIAFF
TRBJ2-3 | . | TRBV2 | . | TGTGCCAGCGGTGGGGGGACGGGAGATACGCAGTATTTT | CASGGGTGDTQYF
TRBJ2-7 | . | TRBV11-3 | . | TGTGCCAGCAGCCTCTCCTCCATCCACGAGCAGTACTTC | CASSLSSIHEQYF
TRBJ2-5 | . | TRBV11-3 | . | TGTGCCAGCAGCTTAGGGGCCGGGACGGGGGAGACCCAGTACTTC | CASSLGAGTGETQYF
TRBJ1-1 | . | TRBV2 | . | TGTGCCAGCAGTCCTCGGACGGGGAACACTGAAGCTTTCTTT | CASSPRTGNTEAFF
TRBJ1-2 | . | TRBV27 | . | TGTGCCAGCAGTTTAGGTCCGGGGTATGGCTACACCTTC | CASSLGPGYGYTF
TRBJ2-7 | . | TRBV5-1 | . | TGCGCCAGCAGCTTGCAACTGGGGGCTATTTACGAGCAGTACTTC | CASSLQLGAIYEQYF
TRBJ1-1 | . | TRBV5-1 | . | TGCGCCAGCAGCTTGTTGAGGTTAGGGGATGAAGCTTTCTTT | CASSLLRLGDEAFF
TRBJ2-1 | TRBD2 | TRBV10-3 | . | TGTGCCATTAGACCGAGCGGGAGGTCCTACAATGAGCAGTTCTTC | CAIRPSGRSYNEQFF
TRBJ2-5 | . | TRBV18 | . | TGTGCCAGCTCACCCTCACAAGAGACCCAGTACTTC | CASSPSQETQYF
TRBJ2-6 | . | TRBV19 | . | TGTGCCAGTAGTATGTCTGTCTACTCTGGGGCCAACGTCCTGACTTTC | CASSMSVYSGANVLTF
TRBJ1-1 | TRBD1 | TRBV5-1 | . | TGCGCCAGCAGCTTACAGGGGCCTGCTATTGGCACTGAAGCTTTCTTT | CASSLQGPAIGTEAFF
TRBJ2-7 | . | TRBV29-1 | . | TGCAGCGGCGCGGAAAACTACGAGCAGTACTTC | CSGAENYEQYF
TRBJ2-7 | . | TRBV11-2 | . | TGTGCCAGCAGCCAAGACTGGAGCTCCTACGAGCAGTACTTC | CASSQDWSSYEQYF
TRBJ2-7 | TRBD2 | TRBV4-1 | . | TGCGCCAGCAGACGAGATAGCGGGGGAAAGAACTACGAGCAGTACTTC | CASRRDSGGKNYEQYF